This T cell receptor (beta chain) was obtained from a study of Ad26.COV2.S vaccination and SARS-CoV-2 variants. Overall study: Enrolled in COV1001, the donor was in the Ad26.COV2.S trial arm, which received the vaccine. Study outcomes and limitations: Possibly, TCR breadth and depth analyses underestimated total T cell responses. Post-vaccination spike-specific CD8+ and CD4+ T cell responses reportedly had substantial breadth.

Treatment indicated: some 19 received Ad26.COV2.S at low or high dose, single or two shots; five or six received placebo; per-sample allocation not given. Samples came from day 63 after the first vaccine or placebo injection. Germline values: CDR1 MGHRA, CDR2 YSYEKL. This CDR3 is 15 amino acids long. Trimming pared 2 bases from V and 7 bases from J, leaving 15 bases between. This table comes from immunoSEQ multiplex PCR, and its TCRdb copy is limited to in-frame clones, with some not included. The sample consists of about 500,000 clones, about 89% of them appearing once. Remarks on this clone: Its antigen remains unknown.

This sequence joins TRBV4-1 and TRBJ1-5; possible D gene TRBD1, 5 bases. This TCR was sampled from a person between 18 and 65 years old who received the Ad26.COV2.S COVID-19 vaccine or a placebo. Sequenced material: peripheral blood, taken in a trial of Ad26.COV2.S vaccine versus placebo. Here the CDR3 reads CASSQLGGLGQPQHF. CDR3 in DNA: TGCGCCAGCAGCCAACTCGGGGGGTTGGGGCAGCCCCAGCATTTT.